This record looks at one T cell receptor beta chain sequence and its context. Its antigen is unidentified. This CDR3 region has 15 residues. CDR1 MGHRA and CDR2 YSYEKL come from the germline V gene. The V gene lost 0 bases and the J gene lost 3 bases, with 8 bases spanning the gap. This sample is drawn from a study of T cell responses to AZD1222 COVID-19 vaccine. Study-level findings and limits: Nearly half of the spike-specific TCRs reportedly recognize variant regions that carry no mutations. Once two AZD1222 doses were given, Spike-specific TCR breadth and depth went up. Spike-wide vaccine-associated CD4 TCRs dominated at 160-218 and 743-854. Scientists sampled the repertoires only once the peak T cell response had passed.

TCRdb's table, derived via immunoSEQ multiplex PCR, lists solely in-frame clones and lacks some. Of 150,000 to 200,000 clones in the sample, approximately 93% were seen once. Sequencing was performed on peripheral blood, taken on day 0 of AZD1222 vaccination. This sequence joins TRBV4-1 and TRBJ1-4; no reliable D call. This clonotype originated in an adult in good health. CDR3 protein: CASSQERSANEKLFF. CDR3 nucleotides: TGCGCCAGCAGCCAAGAAAGGTCAGCTAATGAAAAACTGTTTTTT.